This record looks at one TCR beta chain sequence and its context. Its antigen is not known. This entry belongs to a study of cytomegalovirus exposure and HLA in healthy donors. General observations from the study: The listing of 150 to 200 TCR beta chains classed them as cytomegalovirus-associated. A later analysis reported that several of the most significant clusters appeared to be linked to common viral pathogens, among them Epstein-Barr virus.

The PCR had 60 Vbeta and 13 Jbeta primers. The assay was immunoSEQ multiplex PCR, and TCRdb's table has in-frame clones only and misses some. The table has fewer than 200,000 clones, 80% to 90% seen once. Germline CDR1 and CDR2: SGHDT and YYEEEE. After removal of 1 base from V and 1 base from J, the junction contained 3 bases not matched to a gene. CDR3 length: 15 residues. The material sequenced was PBMCs. The V and J genes are TRBV5-6 and TRBJ2-7, with 9 bases lining up with TRBD2. This TCR was recovered from a woman aged 18-29 years in good health and CMV-seronegative. CDR3 bases: TGTGCCAGCAGCTTGCGGACTAGCGTATCCTACGAGCAGTACTTC. This encodes CASSLRTSVSYEQYF.